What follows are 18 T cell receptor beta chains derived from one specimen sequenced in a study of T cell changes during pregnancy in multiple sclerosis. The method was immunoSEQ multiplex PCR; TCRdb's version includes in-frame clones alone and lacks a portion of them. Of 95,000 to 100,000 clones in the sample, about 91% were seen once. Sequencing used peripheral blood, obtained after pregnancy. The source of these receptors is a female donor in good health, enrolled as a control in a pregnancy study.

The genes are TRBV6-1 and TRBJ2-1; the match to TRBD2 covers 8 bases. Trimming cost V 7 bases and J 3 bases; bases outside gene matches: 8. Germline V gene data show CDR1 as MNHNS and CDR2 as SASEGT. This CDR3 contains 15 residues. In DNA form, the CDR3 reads TGTGCCAGCACCCTCAGCGGGGGTTTCTACAATGAGCAGTTCTTC. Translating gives CASTLSGGFYNEQFF.

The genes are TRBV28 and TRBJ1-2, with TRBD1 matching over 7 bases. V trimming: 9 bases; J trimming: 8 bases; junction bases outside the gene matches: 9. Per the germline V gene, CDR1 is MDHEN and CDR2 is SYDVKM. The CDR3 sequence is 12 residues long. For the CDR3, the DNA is TGTGCCAGTTCTACAGGGGTCTCAGGCTACACCTTC. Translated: CASSTGVSGYTF.

The CDR3 loop is CASSLRTGTSYNEQFF. The CDR3, as DNA: TGTGCCAGCAGCTTAAGAACCGGGACTTCTTACAATGAGCAGTTCTTC. This chain uses TRBV7-8 with TRBJ2-1; maybe TRBD2 (6 bases). CDR3 length equals 16 residues. Germline V gene sequence: CDR1 SGHVS, CDR2 FQNEAQ. Trimming removed 2 bases at V and 4 bases at J, with 15 bases between.

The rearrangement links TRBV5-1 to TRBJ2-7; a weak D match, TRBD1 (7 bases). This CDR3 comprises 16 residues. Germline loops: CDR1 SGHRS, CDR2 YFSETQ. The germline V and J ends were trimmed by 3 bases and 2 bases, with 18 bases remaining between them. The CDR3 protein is CASSSQRQGGPYEQYF. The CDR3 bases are TGCGCCAGCAGCTCCCAAAGACAGGGAGGTCCCTACGAGCAGTACTTC.

The CDR3 DNA sequence: TGTGCCAGCAGTTTTGGCCTTCCGTATTTGTTCTTC. This translates into CASSFGLPYLFF. The V call is TRBV27, the J call TRBJ2-1; D is uncertain. The CDR3 runs to 12 residues. V gave up 3 bases and J gave up 15 bases, with 15 bases separating them. Germline lookup yields CDR1 MNHEY and CDR2 SMNVEV (reference sequence).

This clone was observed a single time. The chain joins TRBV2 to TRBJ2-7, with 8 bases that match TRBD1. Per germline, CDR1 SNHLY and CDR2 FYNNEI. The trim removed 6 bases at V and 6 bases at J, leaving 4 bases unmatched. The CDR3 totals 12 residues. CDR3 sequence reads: CASRGTGGEQYF. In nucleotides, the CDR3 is TGTGCCAGCAGGGGAACAGGGGGCGAGCAGTACTTC.

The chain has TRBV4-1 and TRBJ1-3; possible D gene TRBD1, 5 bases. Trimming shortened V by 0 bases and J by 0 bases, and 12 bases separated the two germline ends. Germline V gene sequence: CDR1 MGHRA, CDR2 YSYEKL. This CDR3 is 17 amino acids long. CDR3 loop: CASSQEGMGGSGNTIYF. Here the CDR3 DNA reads TGCGCCAGCAGCCAAGAGGGGATGGGGGGCTCTGGAAACACCATATATTTT.

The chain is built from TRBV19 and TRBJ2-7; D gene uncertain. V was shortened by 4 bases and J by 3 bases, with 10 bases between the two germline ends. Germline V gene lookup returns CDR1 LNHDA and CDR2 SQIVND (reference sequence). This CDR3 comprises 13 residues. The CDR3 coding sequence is TGTGCCAGTAGTAGCCAGGTAGGCTACGAGCAGTACTTC. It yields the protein CASSSQVGYEQYF.

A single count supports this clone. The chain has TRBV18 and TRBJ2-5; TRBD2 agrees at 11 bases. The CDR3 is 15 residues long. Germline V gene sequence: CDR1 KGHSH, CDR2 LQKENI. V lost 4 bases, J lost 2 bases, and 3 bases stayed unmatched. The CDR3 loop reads CASSHGTSGQETQYF. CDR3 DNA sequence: TGTGCCAGCTCACACGGGACTAGCGGACAAGAGACCCAGTACTTC.

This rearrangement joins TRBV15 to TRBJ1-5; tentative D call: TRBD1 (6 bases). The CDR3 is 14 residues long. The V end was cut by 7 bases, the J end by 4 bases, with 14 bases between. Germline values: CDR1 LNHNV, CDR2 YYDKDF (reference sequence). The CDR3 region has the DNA TGTGCCACCACGTCAGGGGACACAAATCAGCCCCAGCATTTT. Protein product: CATTSGDTNQPQHF.

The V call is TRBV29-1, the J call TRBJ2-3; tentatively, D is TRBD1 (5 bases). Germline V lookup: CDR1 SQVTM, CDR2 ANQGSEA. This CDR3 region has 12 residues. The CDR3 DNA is TGCAGTGCTAGGACAAACACAGATACGCAGTATTTT. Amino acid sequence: CSARTNTDTQYF.

CDR3 bases: TGCGCCAGCAGTCTAACCGGGACAGCCCCAGATACGCAGTATTTT. As protein: CASSLTGTAPDTQYF. The chain links TRBV5-1 to TRBJ2-3; 7 positions agree with TRBD1. Germline trimming cut 5 bases from V and 4 bases from J; bases unmatched to any gene: 10. This CDR3 has 15 amino acids. Germline V lookup: CDR1 SGHRS, CDR2 YFSETQ.

The CDR3 sequence is CASSTLRVLVHEQFF. The DNA for the CDR3 is TGTGCCAGCAGCACCTTGAGGGTTCTTGTCCATGAGCAGTTCTTC. The rearrangement joins TRBV11-2 to TRBJ2-1, with a tentative D call TRBD2 (5 bases). With 5 bases removed from V and 8 bases from J, the gap between germline ends came to 19 bases. The CDR3 contains 15 residues. Germline CDR1 is SGHAT and CDR2 is FQNNGV. Looking up the rest from reference TRBV11-2 and TRBJ2-1 gives the full variable domain: EAGVAQSPRYKIIEKRQSVAFWCNPISGHATLYWYQQILGQGPKLLIQFQNNGVVDDSQLPKDRFSAERLKGVDSTLKIQPAKLEDSAVYLCASSTLRVLVHEQFFGPGTRLTVL.

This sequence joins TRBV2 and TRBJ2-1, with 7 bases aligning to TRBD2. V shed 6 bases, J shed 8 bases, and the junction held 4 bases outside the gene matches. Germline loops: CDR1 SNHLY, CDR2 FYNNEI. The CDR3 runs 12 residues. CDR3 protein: CASRNAGDEQFF. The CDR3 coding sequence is TGTGCCAGCAGGAACGCGGGGGATGAGCAGTTCTTC.

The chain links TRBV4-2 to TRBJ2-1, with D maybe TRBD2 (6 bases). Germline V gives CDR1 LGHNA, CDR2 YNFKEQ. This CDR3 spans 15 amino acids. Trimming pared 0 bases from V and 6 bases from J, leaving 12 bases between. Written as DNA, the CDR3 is TGTGCCAGCAGCCAAGATTGGGGGACTGGCAATGAGCAGTTCTTC. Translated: CASSQDWGTGNEQFF.

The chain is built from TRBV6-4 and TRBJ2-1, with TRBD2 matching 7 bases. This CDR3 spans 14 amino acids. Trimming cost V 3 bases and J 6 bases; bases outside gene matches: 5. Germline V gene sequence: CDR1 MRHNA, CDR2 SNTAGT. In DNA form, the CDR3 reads TGTGCCAGCAGTGATGCGGGAGCTGCCAATGAGCAGTTCTTC. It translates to CASSDAGAANEQFF.

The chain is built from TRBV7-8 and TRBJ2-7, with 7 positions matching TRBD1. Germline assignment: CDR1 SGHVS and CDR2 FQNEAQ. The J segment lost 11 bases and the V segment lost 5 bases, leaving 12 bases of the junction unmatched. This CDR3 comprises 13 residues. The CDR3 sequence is CASSPRSWDREYF. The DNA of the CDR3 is TGTGCCAGCAGCCCCCGGTCGTGGGACAGAGAGTACTTC.

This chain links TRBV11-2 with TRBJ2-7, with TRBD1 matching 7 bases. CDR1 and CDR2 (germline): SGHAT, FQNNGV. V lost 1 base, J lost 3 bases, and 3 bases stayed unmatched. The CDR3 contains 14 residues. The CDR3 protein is CASSLVGGNYEQYF. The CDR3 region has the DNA TGTGCCAGCAGCTTAGTAGGGGGCAACTACGAGCAGTACTTC.